These T cell receptor beta chains were read from a single sample in a study of blood T cell repertoires in COVID-19. Libraries were prepared by immunoSEQ multiplex PCR; TCRdb keeps only in-frame clonotypes and omits some of them. The sample has roughly 200,000 clones, 85% to 90% seen once. What was sequenced was peripheral blood. These receptor sequences come from a man aged 35-49 years with active or convalescent COVID-19. Both conserved end residues are part of each CDR3. Fields, in order: V gene, CDR3 protein.

V gene: TRBV6-2/TRBV6-3; CDR3 protein: CASSYPRTAGIEYGYTF
V gene: TRBV19; CDR3 protein: CASSNKFNSPLHF
V gene: TRBV5-1; CDR3 protein: CASSLVSETYNEQFF
V gene: TRBV11-3; CDR3 protein: CASSSTKGWMDDSPLHF
V gene: TRBV6-2/TRBV6-3; CDR3 protein: CASSYLGLATGELFF
V gene: TRBV9; CDR3 protein: CASSVGQGTSGEQYF
V gene: TRBV28; CDR3 protein: CASSDRGNSPLHF
V gene: TRBV19; CDR3 protein: CASSSTGGAYNSPLHF
V gene: TRBV4-3; CDR3 protein: CASSQDLAGGGETQYF
V gene: TRBV24-1; CDR3 protein: CATSEKQGVTGELFF
V gene: TRBV7-9; CDR3 protein: CASSVRQGTASYTF
V gene: TRBV6-1; CDR3 protein: CASSDGTSGGGEQFF
V gene: TRBV4-3; CDR3 protein: CASSQVASGGAMYTGELFF
V gene: TRBV9; CDR3 protein: CASSARWDTYGYTF
V gene: TRBV19; CDR3 protein: CAAGTGVRTEAFF
V gene: TRBV10-3; CDR3 protein: CAIRGEWGNSGANVLTF
V gene: TRBV7-8; CDR3 protein: CASSPNTDTQYF
V gene: TRBV4-3; CDR3 protein: CASSTDRATEAFF
V gene: TRBV7-9; CDR3 protein: CASSLDRVSYEQYF
V gene: TRBV19; CDR3 protein: CASTPTGNGRGPLHF
V gene: TRBV29-1; CDR3 protein: CSVTGTGDQPQHF
V gene: TRBV10-3; CDR3 protein: CAITDGGDTQYF
V gene: TRBV28; CDR3 protein: CASSWGQNYGYTF
V gene: TRBV4-1; CDR3 protein: CASSHTGGAQFF
V gene: TRBV27; CDR3 protein: CAKNERGQSYEQYF
V gene: TRBV25-1; CDR3 protein: CATLRAYEQYF
V gene: TRBV18; CDR3 protein: CASSLQRDEPQHF
V gene: TRBV6-2/TRBV6-3; CDR3 protein: CAGSYSSEGQEKLFF
V gene: TRBV19; CDR3 protein: CASSKTGGAGGYTF
V gene: TRBV6-2/TRBV6-3; CDR3 protein: CASSLSLGQPQHF
V gene: TRBV27; CDR3 protein: CASKTGASGAFF
V gene: TRBV30; CDR3 protein: CAWSPPEGQPYGYTF
V gene: TRBV2; CDR3 protein: CASGGTGLSNQPQHF
V gene: TRBV7-3; CDR3 protein: CASSQVYGTGELFF
V gene: TRBV9; CDR3 protein: CASSVGRVSPYEQYF
V gene: TRBV5-1; CDR3 protein: CASSPGQGRGYTF
V gene: TRBV19; CDR3 protein: CASSYDGDNEQFF
V gene: TRBV5-1; CDR3 protein: CASSLSEGTDNSPLHF
V gene: TRBV4-3; CDR3 protein: CASSQERGNNSPLHF
V gene: TRBV5-1; CDR3 protein: CASRKRTGFEETQYF
V gene: TRBV4-1; CDR3 protein: CASSQEGQGRMNTEAFF
V gene: TRBV12-3/TRBV12-4; CDR3 protein: CASTEGFNTEAFF
V gene: TRBV28; CDR3 protein: CASSNRQGIGEKLFF
V gene: TRBV28; CDR3 protein: CASNPPQFISNQPQHF
V gene: TRBV5-4; CDR3 protein: CASSLTGGALETQYF
V gene: TRBV28; CDR3 protein: CASTRTRPAGELFF
V gene: TRBV5-1; CDR3 protein: CASSLWQTSTDTQYF
V gene: TRBV7-9; CDR3 protein: CASSRDTANTGELFF
V gene: TRBV3-1/TRBV3-2; CDR3 protein: CASSQGPIGGQPQHF
V gene: TRBV10-3; CDR3 protein: CAISAELQGAYEQYF
V gene: TRBV28; CDR3 protein: CASSPTGGGNEKLFF